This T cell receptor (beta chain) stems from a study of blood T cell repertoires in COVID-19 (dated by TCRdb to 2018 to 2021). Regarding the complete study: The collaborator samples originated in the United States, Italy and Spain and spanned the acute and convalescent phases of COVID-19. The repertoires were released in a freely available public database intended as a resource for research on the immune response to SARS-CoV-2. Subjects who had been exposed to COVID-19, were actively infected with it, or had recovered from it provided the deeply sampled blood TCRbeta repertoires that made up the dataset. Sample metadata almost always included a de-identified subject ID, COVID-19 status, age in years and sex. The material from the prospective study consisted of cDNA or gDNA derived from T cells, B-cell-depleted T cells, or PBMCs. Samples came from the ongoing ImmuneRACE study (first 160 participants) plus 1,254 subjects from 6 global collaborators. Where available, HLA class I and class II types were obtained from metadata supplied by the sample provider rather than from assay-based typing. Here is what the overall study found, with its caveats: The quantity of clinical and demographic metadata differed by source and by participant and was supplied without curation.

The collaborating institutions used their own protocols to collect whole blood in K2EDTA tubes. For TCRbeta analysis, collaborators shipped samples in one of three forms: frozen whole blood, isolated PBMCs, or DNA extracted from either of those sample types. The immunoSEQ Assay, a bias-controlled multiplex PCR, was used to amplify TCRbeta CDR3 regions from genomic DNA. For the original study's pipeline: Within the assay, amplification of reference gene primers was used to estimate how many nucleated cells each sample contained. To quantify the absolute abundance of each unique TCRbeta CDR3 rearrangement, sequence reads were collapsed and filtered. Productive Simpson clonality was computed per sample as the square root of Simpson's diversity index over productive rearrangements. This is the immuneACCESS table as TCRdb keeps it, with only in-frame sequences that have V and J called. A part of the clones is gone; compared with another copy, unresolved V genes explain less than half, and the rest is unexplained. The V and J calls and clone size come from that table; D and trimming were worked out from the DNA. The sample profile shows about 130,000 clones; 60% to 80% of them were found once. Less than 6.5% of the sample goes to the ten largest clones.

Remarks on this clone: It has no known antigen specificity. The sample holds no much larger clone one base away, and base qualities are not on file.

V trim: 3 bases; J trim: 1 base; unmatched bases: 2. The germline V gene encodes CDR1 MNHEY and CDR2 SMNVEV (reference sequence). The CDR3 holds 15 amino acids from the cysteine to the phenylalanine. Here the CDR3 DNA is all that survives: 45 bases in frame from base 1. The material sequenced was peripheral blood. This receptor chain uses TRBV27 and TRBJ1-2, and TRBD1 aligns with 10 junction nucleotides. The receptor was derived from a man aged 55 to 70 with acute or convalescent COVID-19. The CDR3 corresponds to CASSLGQGLNYGYTF. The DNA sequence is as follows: TGTGCCAGCAGTTTGGGACAGGGGCTTAACTATGGCTACACCTTC.